What follows are 5 T cell receptor beta chains derived from one specimen sequenced in a study of CD8 T cells in cerebrospinal fluid in Alzheimer's disease. TCRdb processed the 10x single-cell sequencing reads again and assigns one entry to each CDR3 protein, with no DNA. The sample holds some 960 distinct CDR3 sequences. The sample consisted of cerebrospinal fluid. The origin of the receptors is a human donor in good health.

The chain has TRBV4-2 and TRBJ2-6; the D call of TRBD2 rests on TCRdb alone, since no DNA is present to check it. CDR3 length: 21 residues. Germline lookup yields CDR1 LGHNA and CDR2 YNFKEQ. The CDR3 loop is CASSPSRASGRGVIGANVLTF.

Judged by frequency, this clonotype is medium-sized. This rearrangement joins TRBV7-9 to TRBJ1-4; TCRdb selects TRBD1, and the lack of DNA leaves this call unchecked. The CDR3 loop spans 14 amino acids. The germline V gene has CDR1 SEHNR and CDR2 FQNEAQ (reference sequence). CDR3: CASSYQGFNEKLFF. Supplemented by reference TRBV7-9 and TRBJ1-4, the full variable domain reads DTGVSQNPRHKITKRGQNVTFRCDPISEHNRLYWYRQTLGQGPEFLTYFQNEAQLEKSRLLSDRFSAERPKGSFSTLEIQRTEQGDSAMYLCASSYQGFNEKLFFGSGTQLSVL.

This clonotype ranks as medium-sized in terms of frequency. V gene TRBV18 combines with J gene TRBJ2-2; as DNA is missing, the TRBD1 call by TCRdb cannot be tested. Germline assignment: CDR1 KGHSH and CDR2 LQKENI. The CDR3 runs to 17 residues. The CDR3 loop reads CASSPNGQGSMTGELFF.

This clonotype registers large by frequency. This sequence joins TRBV19 and TRBJ2-1; TCRdb returns TRBD1, unconfirmable since there is no DNA. CDR3 length: 14 amino acids. Germline assignment: CDR1 LNHDA and CDR2 SQIVND (reference sequence). The CDR3 region is CASSTGQGGVEQFF.

This clonotype is called large (0.1 to 1%) based on its frequency. The genes are TRBV7-3 and TRBJ1-1; TCRdb's assignment of TRBD1 cannot be checked, as there is no DNA. Germline CDR1 reads SGHTA; CDR2 reads FQGTGA. The CDR3 has 15 residues. The CDR3 loop reads CASRRTGRGNTEAFF.